This T cell receptor beta chain was captured in a study of Ad26.COV2.S vaccination and SARS-CoV-2 variants (dated by TCRdb to about 2021). In terms of the full investigation: Vaccine-arm donors were drawn from COV1001, a multicentre, randomized, double-blind, placebo-controlled phase I-IIa trial of Ad26.COV2.S in healthy adults. Ad26.COV2.S was administered intramuscularly at a dose of 5x10^10 or 1x10^11 viral particles, either as one shot or as two shots given 56 days apart. TCRbeta repertoire sequencing was used to assess the specificity and breadth of SARS-CoV-2-reactive T cell receptors after Ad26.COV2.S vaccination. A total of 32 samples were included in the TCR-sequenced set, comprising around 20 Ad26.COV2.S vaccine recipients, 5 placebo recipients and 8 SARS-CoV-2 convalescent individuals. Trial participants were randomized into five groups of five, in which low-dose or high-dose Ad26.COV2.S was given once or twice, or placebo was given on both occasions. Investigators did not know the trial group allocation while performing experiments and assessing outcomes.

In the paper's terms, the treatment or condition label means: roughly 20 received Ad26.COV2.S at low or high dose, single or two shots; about five received placebo; per-sample allocation not given. Repertoires of vaccine and placebo recipients were sequenced from samples collected on day 63 after the first injection. Cohort 1b enrolled 20 to 30 adults aged 18-55 years at a single site in Boston, USA, between 29 July and 7 August 2020. As a vaccine, Ad26.COV2.S was a replication-incompetent adenovirus type 26 vector that expressed a prefusion-stabilized SARS-CoV-2 spike protein derived from the original Wuhan strain. Here is what the overall study found, with its caveats: Substantial breadth of spike-specific CD8+ and CD4+ T cell responses was reported after vaccination. The authors noted that the TCR breadth and depth analyses may have underestimated total T cell responses. Higher spike-specific TCR breadth was observed in Ad26.COV2.S recipients than in placebo recipients (P = 0.0014). Comparing responses between vaccine doses or regimens was not something the study was powered to do. Vaccine and placebo recipients had comparable non-spike TCR breadth, which fits with the vaccine containing only spike.

From the cysteine through the phenylalanine, the CDR3 covers 12 amino acids. The only DNA kept is the CDR3, 36 bases in frame from the first base. For CDR1 and CDR2, the germline V gene (reference sequence) lists SEHNR and FQNEAQ. V is pared back by 5 bases and J by 6 bases, with 10 bases lying between the germline termini. TCRbeta CDR3 regions were sequenced with the immunoSEQ Assay. After extraction, genomic DNA underwent amplification by bias-controlled multiplex PCR, followed by high-throughput sequencing. Concerning the study's data processing: To quantify the absolute abundance of every unique TCRbeta CDR3 region, sequences were collapsed and filtered. T cell fraction was estimated by normalization of TCRbeta template counts to usable DNA, with usable DNA being measured through amplification of reference genes present in all nucleated cells. Repertoire TCRs were annotated as SARS-CoV-2-specific when V gene, CDR3 amino acid sequence and J gene were exactly matched to a known reactive TCR set. The reference SARS-CoV-2 TCR set came from MIRA and was filtered for enrichment in COVID-19-positive ImmuneCODE repertoires, removing public or cross-reactive TCRs. Using the MIRA antigens, annotated TCRs were further analysed by specific ORF or by position within an ORF. Breadth was defined as annotated unique rearrangements over total unique productive rearrangements; depth was the summed frequency of those rearrangements. Two-sided Wilcoxon rank-sum tests were used to compare TCR breadth between groups. TCRdb obtained this table from immuneACCESS and retained in-frame rearrangements with V and J assigned. These tables miss some clones; where compared with another copy, unresolved V genes account for less than half of the shortfall, and the remainder is unexplained. The V and J calls and clone size come from that table; D and trimming were worked out from the DNA. A total of hundreds of thousands of clones appear in this sample, more than 70% of them only once. The ten largest make up about 1.5% of the sample.

Remarks on this clone: Its antigen remains undetermined. No much larger clone is present one base from it, and per-base qualities are unavailable.

Recombination joined TRBV7-9 with TRBJ1-1; confidence is insufficient to name the D gene. The sequences come from peripheral blood, collected in a trial of Ad26.COV2.S vaccine versus placebo. This clonotype was obtained from a person aged 18 to 65 who received the Ad26.COV2.S COVID-19 vaccine or a placebo. The nucleotide sequence is TGTGCCAGCAGCGAAGCCCACCCTGAAGCTTTCTTT. Translated, this gives CASSEAHPEAFF.